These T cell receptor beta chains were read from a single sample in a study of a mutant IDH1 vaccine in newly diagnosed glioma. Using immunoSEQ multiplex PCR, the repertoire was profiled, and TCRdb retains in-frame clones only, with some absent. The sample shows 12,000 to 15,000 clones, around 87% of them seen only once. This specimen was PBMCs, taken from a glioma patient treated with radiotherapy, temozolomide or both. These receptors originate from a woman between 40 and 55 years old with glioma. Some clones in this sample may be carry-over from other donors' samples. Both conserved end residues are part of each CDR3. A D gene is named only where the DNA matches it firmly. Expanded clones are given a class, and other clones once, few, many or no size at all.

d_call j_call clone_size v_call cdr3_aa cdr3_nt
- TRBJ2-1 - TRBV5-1 CASSFDVSYNEQFF TGCGCCAGCAGCTTTGATGTAAGTTACAATGAGCAGTTCTTC
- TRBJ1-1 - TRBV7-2 CASSLEQGLGAFF TGTGCCAGCAGCTTAGAACAGGGCCTGGGAGCTTTCTTT
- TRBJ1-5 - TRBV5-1 CASSLDGNPPQHF TGCGCCAGCAGCTTGGATGGCAACCCGCCCCAGCATTTT
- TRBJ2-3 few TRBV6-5 CATPDWGSDTQYF TGTGCCACCCCCGACTGGGGATCAGATACGCAGTATTTT
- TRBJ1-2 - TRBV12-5 CASGLAPGVGYTF TGTGCTAGTGGTTTGGCCCCAGGGGTCGGCTACACCTTC
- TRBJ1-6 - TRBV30 CAWTPQPGGSPLHF TGTGCCTGGACTCCTCAGCCGGGGGGTTCACCCCTCCACTTT
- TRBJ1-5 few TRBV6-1 CASTYGGSNQPQHF TGTGCCAGCACCTATGGCGGCAGCAATCAGCCCCAGCATTTT
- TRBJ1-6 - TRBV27 CASSLYRNSPLHF TGTGCCAGCAGCCTTTACAGGAATTCACCCCTCCACTTT
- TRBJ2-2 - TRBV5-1 CASSPGGTPHGELFF TGCGCCAGCAGCCCGGGCGGGACCCCACACGGGGAGCTGTTTTTT
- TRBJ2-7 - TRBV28 CASSEDRVYEQYF TGTGCCAGCAGTGAGGACAGAGTCTACGAGCAGTACTTC
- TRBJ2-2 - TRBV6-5 CASSSKRGTGELFF TGTGCCAGCAGCTCTAAAAGGGGTACCGGGGAGCTGTTTTTT
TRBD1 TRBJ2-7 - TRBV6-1 CASSKDGTGGYEQYF TGTGCCAGCAGTAAGGACGGGACAGGGGGCTACGAGCAGTACTTC
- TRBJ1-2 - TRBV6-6 CASSYSLYGDYGYTF TGTGCCAGCAGTTACAGCCTATACGGAGACTATGGCTACACCTTC
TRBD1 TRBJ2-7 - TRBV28 CASSEKFGQGSYEQYF TGTGCCAGCAGTGAGAAATTTGGACAGGGATCCTACGAGCAGTACTTC
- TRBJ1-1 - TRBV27 CASSSSGPYTEAFF TGTGCCAGCAGTTCTTCCGGGCCTTACACTGAAGCTTTCTTT
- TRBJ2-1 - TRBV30 CAWRGGEQFF TGTGCCTGGAGGGGGGGTGAGCAGTTCTTC
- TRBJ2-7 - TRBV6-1 CASSTERGISYEQYF TGTGCCAGCAGTACTGAGAGGGGGATCTCCTACGAGCAGTACTTC
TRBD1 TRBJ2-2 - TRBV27 CASRDRVTGELFF TGTGCCAGCAGGGACAGGGTCACCGGGGAGCTGTTTTTT
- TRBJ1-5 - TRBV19 CASSIEGLGNQPQHF TGTGCCAGTAGTATAGAGGGGTTAGGGAATCAGCCCCAGCATTTT
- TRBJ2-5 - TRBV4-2 CASSHPGGGGGSQETQYF TGTGCCAGCAGCCACCCAGGGGGGGGAGGAGGGTCCCAAGAGACCCAGTACTTC
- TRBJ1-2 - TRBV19 CASSEAAGGYTF TGTGCCAGTAGTGAAGCCGCGGGCGGCTACACCTTC
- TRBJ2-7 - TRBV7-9 CASSLDGPRIYEQYF TGTGCCAGCAGCTTAGACGGCCCCCGCATCTACGAGCAGTACTTC
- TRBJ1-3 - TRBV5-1 CASSLEPGSGNTIYF TGCGCCAGCAGCTTGGAACCGGGTTCTGGAAACACCATATATTTT
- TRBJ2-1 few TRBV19 CASSGESLYNEQFF TGTGCCAGTAGTGGAGAAAGCCTTTACAATGAGCAGTTCTTC
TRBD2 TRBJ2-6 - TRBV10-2 CASSSTSGASGANVLTF TGCGCCAGCAGTTCGACTAGCGGGGCATCTGGGGCCAACGTCCTGACTTTC
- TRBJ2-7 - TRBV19 CASSPLGGYSYEQYF TGTGCCAGTAGTCCTCTTGGGGGATACTCCTACGAGCAGTACTTC